The 5 T cell receptor beta chains reported below all come from one sample, sequenced in a study of T-cell memory formation after mild COVID-19. TCRdb reprocessed the 5' RACE reads via MiXCR and lists one record per CDR3 protein. The table has approximately 260,000 distinct CDR3 sequences, 15% to 20% seen once. The source material was PBMCs or a T cell subset sorted from them (not recorded which). The receptors stem from a man aged 18 to 29 who had mild COVID-19 (a few samples of this study predate the infection). Cell type and time point are not known.

V gene TRBV5-1 combines with J gene TRBJ2-2; D tentatively fits TRBD1 or TRBD2 (5 bases each). Trimming pared 4 bases from V and 5 bases from J, leaving 12 bases between. Per germline, CDR1 SGHRS and CDR2 YFSETQ. The CDR3 runs to 14 residues. CDR3 residues: CASSPRGKTGELFF. The CDR3 DNA follows: TGCGCCAGCAGCCCCCGGGGCAAAACCGGGGAGCTGTTTTTT.

The V gene is TRBV11-2, the J gene TRBJ1-2; the D is unclear. Trimming cost V 5 bases and J 4 bases, with 11 bases left between them. This CDR3 is 13 amino acids long. The germline V gene has CDR1 SGHAT and CDR2 FQNNGV. The CDR3 nucleotides are TGTGCCAGCAGCCCCCGGGCAGCCTATGGCTACACCTTC. It yields the protein CASSPRAAYGYTF. The full variable domain, rest sourced from reference TRBV11-2 and TRBJ1-2, is EAGVAQSPRYKIIEKRQSVAFWCNPISGHATLYWYQQILGQGPKLLIQFQNNGVVDDSQLPKDRFSAERLKGVDSTLKIQPAKLEDSAVYLCASSPRAAYGYTFGSGTRLTVV.

CDR3: CASRRPRSSGANVLTF. CDR3 bases: TGTGCCAGCAGGCGTCCCCGTAGCTCTGGGGCCAACGTCCTGACTTTC. The V call is TRBV28, the J call TRBJ2-6; D is unclear. Trimming took 6 bases from V and 0 from J, leaving 12 bases between them. From germline, CDR1 is MDHEN and CDR2 SYDVKM. The CDR3 length is 16 residues.

This rearrangement joins TRBV12-3 or TRBV12-4 to TRBJ2-7, with 8 positions matching TRBD1. The CDR3 totals 19 residues. Unmatched junction bases numbered 19, after V lost 5 bases and J lost 1 base. Here the CDR3 reads CASSPIGGRGPHESYEQYF. The CDR3 nucleotides read TGTGCCAGCAGTCCTATCGGGGGCAGGGGGCCGCATGAGTCCTACGAGCAGTACTTC.

This clonotype was counted only a few times. The rearrangement links TRBV12-3 or TRBV12-4 to TRBJ2-5; D gene uncertain. This CDR3 region has 12 residues. The CDR3 loop reads CASALDRETQYF. The CDR3, as DNA: TGTGCGTCGGCCCTCGACCGGGAGACCCAGTACTTC.